Sequencing of this TCR beta chain was carried out in a study of T cells after yellow fever vaccination. The CDR3 loop spans 13 amino acids. Germline CDR1 and CDR2: LGHNA and YNFKEQ. Between the trimmed V and J ends, which lost 8 bases and 2 bases, there was a span of 12 bases. A single record per CDR3 protein comes from TCRdb applying MiXCR to the 5' RACE reads. The top ten hold less than 20% of the sample, which has approximately 510,000 distinct CDR3 sequences, roughly 22% seen once. This chain joins TRBV4-2 and TRBJ1-2, with a tentative D call TRBD1 (5 bases). The sequence derives from a man aged 18 to 29 who received the YFV17D yellow fever vaccine. Source: PBMCs, taken 21 days after the first yellow fever vaccination. CDR3 protein: CASARDLNYGYTF. DNA of the CDR3: TGTGCCAGCGCCAGGGATCTAAACTATGGCTACACCTTC.